These T cell receptor beta chains were read from a single sample in a study of beta chain features in type 1 diabetes. TCRdb's table, derived via immunoSEQ multiplex PCR, lists solely in-frame clones and lacks some. The repertoire holds about 140,000 clones, with 9% to 10% as singletons. The sample was central memory CD4+ T cells from blood. The receptors were gathered from a woman between 40 and 50 years old in good health. The CDR3 runs from the conserved cysteine through the conserved F or W. The D gene is left open where the match is weak. Size is omitted from some rows. Given values are once, few, many or a class for expanded clones.

15 | TRBJ1-2 | TRBD1 | TRBV7-9 | . | TGTGCCAGCAGCTCGGACAGGGGGGACCTCTATGGCTACACCTTC | CASSSDRGDLYGYTF
14 | TRBJ2-7 | TRBD2 | TRBV18 | few | TGTGCCAGCTCACCTGGCGGGGGAATCTACGAGCAGTACTTC | CASSPGGGIYEQYF
14 | TRBJ2-1 | TRBD2 | TRBV2 | many | TGTGCCAGCAGGAGTAGCGGGGGGGGCAATGAGCAGTTCTTC | CASRSSGGGNEQFF
14 | TRBJ2-5 | . | TRBV11-2 | . | TGTGCCAGCAGCTTAGATCTAGCACGGGAGACCCAGTACTTC | CASSLDLARETQYF
16 | TRBJ2-5 | TRBD1 | TRBV5-5 | few | TGTGCCAGCAGACCTACCGGCACAGGGGGCTGGGAGACCCAGTACTTC | CASRPTGTGGWETQYF
15 | TRBJ2-7 | . | TRBV5-6 | few | TGTGCCAGCAGCCCAACCGGGACTTCGGCCTACGAGCAGTACTTC | CASSPTGTSAYEQYF
15 | TRBJ2-3 | . | TRBV9 | few | TGTGCCAGCAGCGTGTCCGGGCCCAGGGGAAGTACGCAGTATTTT | CASSVSGPRGSTQYF
15 | TRBJ2-3 | TRBD2 | TRBV6-1 | . | TGTGCCAGCAGTGATTATCTAGCGGGGGAAGATACGCAGTATTTT | CASSDYLAGEDTQYF
18 | TRBJ2-5 | TRBD2 | TRBV7-6 | few | TGTGCCAGCAGCTTATTTGTAGCGGGGGGGCTAGGGCAAGAGACCCAGTACTTC | CASSLFVAGGLGQETQYF
12 | TRBJ1-1 | . | TRBV5-1 | few | TGCGCCAGCAGTCCAGGGAACACTGAAGCTTTCTTT | CASSPGNTEAFF
14 | TRBJ1-5 | . | TRBV5-1 | few | TGCGCCAGCAGCTTGTTGGGGGCCAATCAGCCCCAGCATTTT | CASSLLGANQPQHF
13 | TRBJ1-2 | . | TRBV29-1 | few | TGCAGCGCGGCACAGGGATCCAACTATGGCTACACCTTC | CSAAQGSNYGYTF
15 | TRBJ1-2 | . | TRBV2 | . | TGTGCCAGCAGTGAAGATGGCTTCGGGGTCTATGGCTACACCTTC | CASSEDGFGVYGYTF
14 | TRBJ2-7 | TRBD1 | TRBV6-5 | . | TGTGCCAGCAGCACACCGGGACAGAGATACGAGCAGTACTTC | CASSTPGQRYEQYF
13 | TRBJ1-2 | . | TRBV4-3 | few | TGCGCCAGCCGCTCGGCGGGGAAGGGTGGCTACACCTTC | CASRSAGKGGYTF
16 | TRBJ2-3 | . | TRBV5-1 | . | TGCGCCAGCAGCTTGGATGGGCGGGGAAGCACAGATACGCAGTATTTT | CASSLDGRGSTDTQYF
21 | TRBJ2-4 | TRBD1 | TRBV27 | few | TGTGCCAGCAGTCCGAGACTCCGGGACAGGGCGCAAGGAATAGCCAAAAACATTCAGTACTTC | CASSPRLRDRAQGIAKNIQYF
14 | TRBJ1-2 | . | TRBV6-1 | few | TGTGCCAGCAGTGAAGCCACAGCCGACTATGGCTACACCTTC | CASSEATADYGYTF
11 | TRBJ2-3 | TRBD2 | TRBV5-1 | . | TGCGCCAGCAGCTCTAGCGGTACGCAGTATTTT | CASSSSGTQYF
18 | TRBJ2-6 | . | TRBV7-2 | . | TGTGCCAGCAGCTTAGTTGGACCAACAGGGACCGGGGCCAACGTCCTGACTTTC | CASSLVGPTGTGANVLTF
16 | TRBJ1-6 | TRBD1 | TRBV11-2 | . | TGTGCCAGCAGCGCGCGGGCCGGGACAGGGCTTTCACCCCTCCACTTT | CASSARAGTGLSPLHF
16 | TRBJ2-7 | . | TRBV12-5 | . | TGTGCTAGTGGTTTGGTAAGGCCGGCAGGCTTCTACGAGCAGTACTTC | CASGLVRPAGFYEQYF
14 | TRBJ1-1 | . | TRBV29-1 | . | TGCAGCGTTGATCACTCGACGACGGGCACTGAAGCTTTCTTT | CSVDHSTTGTEAFF
14 | TRBJ1-1 | . | TRBV5-6 | . | TGTGCCAGCAGCTTTGCGGGACCGCGTTTGGAAGCTTTCTTT | CASSFAGPRLEAFF
15 | TRBJ2-1 | TRBD2 | TRBV7-2 | . | TGTGCCAGCAGCTTAGCGGGGGGAGGGTCCCATGAGCAGTTCTTC | CASSLAGGGSHEQFF
12 | TRBJ2-1 | . | TRBV10-3 | few | TGTGCCATCAGTGCGGAGGGACAGTGGTCGTTCTTC | CAISAEGQWSFF
15 | TRBJ2-1 | . | TRBV2 | few | TGTGCCAGCAGTGAAAGGCTAGCCTCCTACAATGAGCAGTTCTTC | CASSERLASYNEQFF
12 | TRBJ2-3 | TRBD2 | TRBV6-5 | . | TGTGCCAGCGGCCAAGCGGGGTATACGCAGTATTTT | CASGQAGYTQYF
15 | TRBJ1-3 | TRBD1 | TRBV29-1 | . | TGCAGCGTTGAACCTCCGGGACAGTCTGGAAACACCATATATTTT | CSVEPPGQSGNTIYF
16 | TRBJ1-2 | TRBD1 | TRBV4-3 | many | TGCGCCAGCAGCCAAGGGACAGGGGGAGGTCCCTATGGCTACACCTTC | CASSQGTGGGPYGYTF
13 | TRBJ2-7 | TRBD1 | TRBV7-6 | . | TGTGCCAGCAGCGGTACAGGGGCGGGTGAGCAGTACTTC | CASSGTGAGEQYF
12 | TRBJ2-3 | . | TRBV4-3 | few | TGCGCCAGCAGCCAAGGAGGCGATACGCAGTATTTT | CASSQGGDTQYF
11 | TRBJ2-1 | TRBD1 | TRBV6-5 | few | TGTGCCAGCAGATCGACAGGGGAGCAGTTCTTC | CASRSTGEQFF
10 | TRBJ1-2 | . | TRBV6-1 | . | TGTGCCAGCAGTTTCAGGGGCTACACCTTC | CASSFRGYTF
11 | TRBJ2-1 | . | TRBV28 | many | TGTGCCAGCAGTAATGCGAATGAGCAGTTCTTC | CASSNANEQFF